The T cell receptor beta chain described here comes from a study of blood T cell repertoires in COVID-19. Whole-study context: Specimens from acute and convalescent COVID-19 originated in the United States, Italy and Spain.

Original processing methods: It was from reference gene primer amplification that nucleated cell counts were estimated. TCRdb keeps only in-frame clones here, not all; method: immunoSEQ multiplex PCR. V, J and clone size reflect that table, while D and trimming were determined from the DNA. There are 250,000 or so clones in the sample; approximately 86% occur only once, and over 2% lies in the top ten. Allocation to cohorts depended on clinical history reported by the participants. Among Cohort 3 donors, those recovered had two negative PCRs, clearance, or symptom resolution. The germline V gene has CDR1 SGHRS and CDR2 YFSETQ. Trimming at V came to 4 bases and at J to 0 bases, leaving 6 bases not matched to a gene. This CDR3 contains 16 residues.

The receptor comes from a woman younger than 30 who had recovered from COVID-19. The sample comprised PBMCs or T cells enriched from blood (not recorded which). The rearrangement joins TRBV5-1 to TRBJ2-3, with 9 positions matching TRBD2. The CDR3 loop reads CASSNSGGRSTDTQYF. CDR3 DNA: TGCGCCAGCAGCAATAGCGGGGGCCGTAGCACAGATACGCAGTATTTT.